This T cell receptor beta chain appears in the sequencing data of a study of CD8+CD57+ T cells in acquired aplastic anemia. Findings and caveats of the study: No significant patient-versus-control difference appeared in CD8+ Simpson's diversity.

Researchers used genomic DNA as the template to profile TCR beta VDJ and CDR3. TCRdb reprocessed the reads with MiXCR, giving one entry per CDR3 protein. The data contain 150,000 to 200,000 distinct CDR3 sequences, about 50% of them seen just once; the ten biggest clones take up more than 30%. There are 13 residues in the CDR3. Trimming took 0 bases from V and 5 from J, leaving 8 bases between them. The germline V gene has CDR1 MNHEY and CDR2 SMNVEV (reference sequence). Only a few counts were recorded for this clonotype. The antigen is unknown. Patients who underwent sequencing had shown CD8+CD57+ cell expansion by flow cytometry.

This TCR was sampled from a human donor with aplastic anemia. Specimen: sorted CD4+, CD8+, or CD8+CD57+ T cells (not recorded which) from PBMCs. V gene TRBV27 combines with J gene TRBJ2-7; D possibly corresponds to TRBD2 (5 bases). CDR3 protein: CASSLSRVDEQYF. CDR3 bases: TGTGCCAGCAGTTTATCGAGGGTCGACGAGCAGTACTTC.